The T cell receptor beta chain described here comes from a study of T cell responses to AZD1222 COVID-19 vaccine. Study-wide results and caveats: It was only a handful of AZD1222 recipients who were seropositive at baseline. Along spike, vaccine-associated CD4 TCRs were found throughout, with dominance at 160-218 and 743-854. Unmutated variant regions are reportedly targeted by nearly half of spike-specific TCRs. The peak T cell response came first, and repertoires were sampled only after it.

Only in-frame clones appear in the TCRdb table, and some are missing; sequencing was by immunoSEQ multiplex PCR. The repertoire holds about 120,000 clones, roughly 87% seen once, with under 3% in the top ten. V was clipped by 5 bases and J by 15 bases, with 14 bases between them. This CDR3 has 12 residues. Germline values: CDR1 SGHAT, CDR2 FQNNGV. To note about this clone: Its antigen remains unknown.

The receptor's source is an adult who received the AZD1222 COVID-19 vaccine. The sequencing used peripheral blood, collected 28 days after the second AZD1222 dose. The rearrangement links TRBV11-2 to TRBJ1-6; D possibly corresponds to TRBD1 (5 bases). CDR3 nucleotides: TGTGCCAGCAGCCTCCCGGGGCGGGACCTCCACTTT. The encoded protein is CASSLPGRDLHF. Combining the CDR3 with reference TRBV11-2 and TRBJ1-6 gives the whole variable domain EAGVAQSPRYKIIEKRQSVAFWCNPISGHATLYWYQQILGQGPKLLIQFQNNGVVDDSQLPKDRFSAERLKGVDSTLKIQPAKLEDSAVYLCASSLPGRDLHFGNGTRLTVT.